Shown below are 8 T cell receptor beta chains from a single sample sequenced in a study of T cell changes during pregnancy in multiple sclerosis. Produced via immunoSEQ multiplex PCR; TCRdb's table is partial and in-frame only. The table shows under 70,000 clones, with 91% occurring only once. Sequenced material: peripheral blood, taken in the third trimester of pregnancy. The source of these receptors is a female donor in good health, enrolled as a control in a pregnancy study.

This chain connects TRBV7-9 to TRBJ1-3; D gene uncertain. Germline V CDR1 and CDR2: SEHNR, FQNEAQ (reference sequence). This CDR3 region has 13 residues. V lost 10 bases to trimming and J lost 4 bases, with 14 bases between them. The DNA of the CDR3 is TGTGCCACCCTGCGAGGTTTAGGAAACACCATATATTTT. Its protein product is CATLRGLGNTIYF.

The chain uses TRBV28 and TRBJ1-2; unclear D gene. CDR3 length: 13 amino acids. Trimming took off 4 bases at V and 0 bases at J, with 6 bases between the two ends. Germline CDR1 MDHEN, CDR2 SYDVKM. DNA for the CDR3: TGTGCCAGCAGTTCGGGATCTAACTATGGCTACACCTTC. The encoded protein is CASSSGSNYGYTF.

The chain recombines TRBV7-8 with TRBJ2-5; 9 positions agree with TRBD1. CDR1 SGHVS and CDR2 FQNEAQ come from the germline V gene. With 5 bases clipped from V and 0 bases from J, the junction kept 7 bases outside the gene matches. CDR3 length: 16 amino acids. CDR3 residues: CASSGHRGRYQETQYF. CDR3 DNA sequence: TGTGCCAGCAGCGGGCACAGGGGGCGGTACCAAGAGACCCAGTACTTC.

This clone came up once. The CDR3 bases are TGTGCCAGCAGTGAGACAAAAAACTATGGCTACACCTTC. It translates to CASSETKNYGYTF. The chain employs TRBV2 and TRBJ1-2; no clear D. V was trimmed by 3 bases and J by 2 bases, leaving 7 bases between them. The CDR3 totals 13 residues. The germline gives CDR1 SNHLY, CDR2 FYNNEI. The full variable domain, completed using reference TRBV2 and TRBJ1-2, is EPEVTQTPSHQVTQMGQEVILRCVPISNHLYFYWYRQILGQKVEFLVSFYNNEISEKSEIFDDQFSVERPDGSNFTLKIRSTKLEDSAMYFCASSETKNYGYTFGSGTRLTVV.

This chain uses TRBV9 with TRBJ2-2; no firm D call. V shed 1 base and J shed 2 bases, with 6 bases lying between them. The CDR3 is made up of 14 amino acids. Germline V gene data show CDR1 as SGDLS and CDR2 as YYNGEE. The CDR3 loop reads CASSVNINTGELFF. CDR3 nucleotide sequence: TGTGCCAGCAGCGTAAATATTAACACCGGGGAGCTGTTTTTT. Together with reference TRBV9 and TRBJ2-2, the CDR3 gives the full variable domain: DSGVTQTPKHLITATGQRVTLRCSPRSGDLSVYWYQQSLDQGLQFLIQYYNGEERAKGNILERFSAQQFPDLHSELNLSSLELGDSALYFCASSVNINTGELFFGEGSRLTVL.

This sequence joins TRBV6-5 and TRBJ1-6; 7 nucleotides align to TRBD1. The CDR3 covers 15 residues. V lost 0 bases to trimming and J lost 10 bases; unmatched junction nucleotides: 6. Germline CDR1 is MNHEY and CDR2 is SVGAGI. The CDR3 DNA sequence: TGTGCCAGCAGTTACTCCACAGGGGTGGTCTCACCCCTCCACTTT. Translation gives CASSYSTGVVSPLHF.

The chain links TRBV27 to TRBJ2-3; 12 bases line up with TRBD2. From germline, CDR1 is MNHEY and CDR2 SMNVEV (reference sequence). Germline trimming cut 6 bases from V and 1 base from J; bases unmatched to any gene: 11. The CDR3 sequence is 18 residues long. The CDR3 nucleotides are TGTGCCAGCAGACAGCAGCTAGCGGGAGGGCCCGGCACAGATACGCAGTATTTT. It translates to CASRQQLAGGPGTDTQYF.

This sequence joins TRBV28 and TRBJ2-1, with a possible D match to TRBD2 (6 bases). V was trimmed by 3 bases and J by 4 bases, leaving 16 bases between them. The CDR3 extends over 16 amino acids. In germline, CDR1 is MDHEN, CDR2 SYDVKM. The CDR3 protein is CASSFRGMQIYNEQFF. The CDR3 nucleotides read TGTGCCAGCAGTTTTCGCGGGATGCAGATATACAATGAGCAGTTCTTC.